The clone carrying this T cell receptor beta chain was observed once. Its specificity is unknown. Primers: 60 Vbeta forward and 13 Jbeta reverse. Clones were read by immunoSEQ multiplex PCR, and TCRdb kept only the in-frame ones, dropping some. Among about 170,000 clones listed, 71% were seen once. V dropped 8 bases and J dropped 7 bases, with 17 bases sitting between them. CDR1 LNHDA and CDR2 SQIVND come from the germline V gene (reference sequence). CDR3 length: 14 amino acids. This entry comes from a study of cytomegalovirus exposure and HLA in healthy donors. Broader study findings: Later analysis identified several of the most significant clusters that appeared linked to common viral pathogens. Altogether, some 160 TCR beta chains were recorded as cytomegalovirus-associated. HLA restriction was apparent for most CMV-associated TCR beta chains in a later analysis.

The rearrangement uses TRBV19 and TRBJ1-4; D possibly corresponds to TRBD1 (5 bases). The sequencing input was PBMCs. The TCR sequence derives from a girl between 5 and 17 years old in good health and CMV-seronegative. CDR3 amino acids: CASGLQALTEKLFF. The CDR3 region has the DNA TGTGCCAGTGGGTTACAGGCCCTGACTGAAAAACTGTTTTTT. The complete variable domain, with remaining parts taken from reference TRBV19 and TRBJ1-4, reads DGGITQSPKYLFRKEGQNVTLSCEQNLNHDAMYWYRQDPGQGLRLIYYSQIVNDFQKGDIAEGYSVSREKKESFPLTVTSAQKNPTAFYLCASGLQALTEKLFFGSGTQLSVL.